These T cell receptor beta chains were read from a single sample in a study of spatial heterogeneity in lung cancer. TCRdb ran MiXCR on the 5' RACE reads and lists one entry per CDR3 protein. The sample lists over 95,000 distinct CDR3 sequences; approximately 10% were seen once. Specimen: PBMCs, collected at follow-up. The receptors come from a female donor with early-stage non-small cell lung cancer. Each CDR3 is given without its conserved first and last residue. Each record gives: D gene, V gene, clone size, J gene, CDR3 protein. The D gene is left open where the match is weak. Clone size is shown for a subset of rows, as once, few, many or a class of expanded clone.

>.|TRBV20-1|many|TRBJ2-7
SARIPGLLNEQY
>TRBD2|TRBV27|.|TRBJ2-1
VSRRTSAEQF
>.|TRBV28|few|TRBJ2-2
ASSSAEYWSLTGELF
>.|TRBV29-1|few|TRBJ2-1
SVESSTTLEQF
>TRBD2|TRBV7-3|many|TRBJ2-3
ASSHQTSGGTDTQY
>TRBD2|TRBV29-1|.|TRBJ2-1
SAELAGGFLNEQF
>TRBD2|TRBV19|few|TRBJ2-1
ASSIPSGSWRGQF
>.|TRBV7-2|.|TRBJ2-2
ASSFRGLMPGELF
>.|TRBV12-3/TRBV12-4|.|TRBJ2-7
ASSLGDGPYEQY
>.|TRBV5-1|.|TRBJ2-5
ASRPGPNQETQY
>.|TRBV29-1|.|TRBJ1-4
SVNSGLNEKLF
>.|TRBV29-1|many|TRBJ2-2
SVDRQNTGELF
>.|TRBV9|many|TRBJ1-4
ASSLDGGRYEKLF
>TRBD2|TRBV19|few|TRBJ2-1
ASSKPGTSNYNEQF
>TRBD1|TRBV15|.|TRBJ1-2
ATSSGRTGRFGYT
>TRBD1|TRBV29-1|many|TRBJ2-7
SAKTGAGPYEQY
>.|TRBV5-1|once|TRBJ2-1
ASSLGGANEQF
>.|TRBV7-2|.|TRBJ1-4
ASSSRIWEKLF
>TRBD2|TRBV20-1|many|TRBJ2-7
SARDPWTSGSTYEQY
>.|TRBV2|.|TRBJ1-1
ASTGRGGTEAF
>TRBD2|TRBV4-2|.|TRBJ2-7
ASSQASPGLAFEQY
>.|TRBV5-1|.|TRBJ2-5
ASSFKQIQETQY
>TRBD2|TRBV9|few|TRBJ2-1
ASSQGLAGVEQF
>TRBD1|TRBV10-2|.|TRBJ2-6
ASSGQAGANVLT
>.|TRBV20-1|.|TRBJ1-5
SARDQGIGQPQH
>.|TRBV28|.|TRBJ1-1
ASSFLSSRTEAF
>.|TRBV7-3|.|TRBJ2-1
ASSLNKIYNEQF
>TRBD1|TRBV7-9|few|TRBJ2-5
ASTTRTGLRQETQY
>.|TRBV5-6|few|TRBJ1-1
ASSFTTDTEAF
>TRBD2|TRBV9|.|TRBJ2-1
ASSDGTSGRGYEQF
>TRBD2|TRBV28|few|TRBJ2-1
ASISGDQTYNEQF
>.|TRBV28|many|TRBJ2-4
ASSSTTRVGKNIQY
>.|TRBV3-1|many|TRBJ1-5
ASSHGLSLNQPQH
>.|TRBV27|.|TRBJ1-4
ATGGTTNEKLF
>.|TRBV18|many|TRBJ2-1
ASSLALNYNEQF
>TRBD1|TRBV10-3|many|TRBJ2-7
AISLRTGGYEQY